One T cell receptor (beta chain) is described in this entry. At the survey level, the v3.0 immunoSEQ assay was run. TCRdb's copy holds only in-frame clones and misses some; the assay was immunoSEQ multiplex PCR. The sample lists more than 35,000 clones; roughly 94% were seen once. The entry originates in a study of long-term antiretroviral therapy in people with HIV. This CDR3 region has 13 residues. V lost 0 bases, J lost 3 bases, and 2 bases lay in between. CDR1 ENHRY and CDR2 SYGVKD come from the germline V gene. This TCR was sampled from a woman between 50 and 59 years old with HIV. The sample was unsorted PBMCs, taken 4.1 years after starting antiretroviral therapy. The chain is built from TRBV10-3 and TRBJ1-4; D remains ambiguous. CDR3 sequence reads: CAISESANEKLFF. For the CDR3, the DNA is TGTGCCATCAGTGAGTCGGCTAATGAAAAACTGTTTTTT.